The present T cell receptor beta chain was sequenced within a study of T cells and Merkel cell carcinoma outcomes. Study-level results: Reportedly, T-cell repertoire with density predicts Merkel cell carcinoma outcomes.

Between the trimmed V and J ends, which lost 3 bases and 1 base, there was a span of 12 bases. Germline V gene lookup returns CDR1 SGHVS and CDR2 FQNEAQ. The CDR3 is 15 amino acids. Only in-frame clones appear in the TCRdb table, and some are missing; sequencing was by immunoSEQ multiplex PCR. Of just over 15,000 clones in the sample, 87% were seen once. For this clone: Its antigen remains unknown.

This clonotype was sampled from a human donor with Merkel cell carcinoma. Sequenced sample: tumor tissue from Merkel cell carcinoma. The gene calls are TRBV7-8 and TRBJ1-1; D not certain. The CDR3 coding sequence is TGTGCCAGCAGCTTCTCGGGCAGCCCGAACACTGAAGCTTTCTTT. Its protein product is CASSFSGSPNTEAFF.